This T cell receptor (beta chain) was documented in a study of cytomegalovirus exposure and HLA in healthy donors. Amplification used 60 Vbeta primers and 13 Jbeta primers. In the source study's methods: The count from a later analysis was 65 million to 90 million unique TCR beta chains, 9.5 million to 13 million of them shared. The method was immunoSEQ multiplex PCR; TCRdb's version includes in-frame clones alone and lacks a portion of them. That table gives V, J and clone size, and the DNA gave D and trimming. Among around 64,000 clones, roughly 74% were seen once, and the ten largest hold about 24%. The study, taken as a whole, reports: Only CMV serostatus was available as immune exposure information. Confirmation was obtained in vitro that a few CMV-associated chains are specific for CMV antigens. The study carried out a later analysis of TCR beta sequences. It associated under 20,000 of them with specific HLA alleles at a false discovery rate of 0.05.

A note on this clone: No antigen is known for it.

CDR1 and CDR2 (germline): MDHEN, SYDVKM. Trimming took off 5 bases at V and 0 bases at J, with 14 bases between the two ends. This CDR3 comprises 15 residues. The chain has TRBV28 and TRBJ2-7, with TRBD1 as a possible D gene (6 bases). The receptor was isolated from a woman aged 30 to 39 in good health and CMV-seropositive. Input material: PBMCs. Here the CDR3 DNA reads TGTGCCAGCAGTAAGACCGGGACAAGCTCCTACGAGCAGTACTTC. It translates to CASSKTGTSSYEQYF.